This TCR beta chain was recovered during a study of identical twins. Germline V gene data show CDR1 as MNHNS and CDR2 as SASEGT. The ends lost 4 bases at V and 3 bases at J; junction bases unmatched: 8. The CDR3 is 15 amino acids. Via MiXCR, TCRdb re-called the 5' RACE reads, giving one row per CDR3 protein. The sample carries fewer than 900,000 distinct CDR3 sequences, about 20% recorded once. The same sample was also used in a study of T cells expressing NK-cell markers.

Sequenced material: PBMCs. The receptor was derived from a woman in her late teens or twenties in good health. V and J are TRBV6-1 and TRBJ2-7; the match to TRBD1 covers 8 bases. The CDR3 protein is CASSAYRGIIYEQYF. The CDR3 DNA follows: TGTGCCAGCAGTGCCTACAGGGGGATAATCTACGAGCAGTACTTC.